These T cell receptor beta chains were read from a single sample in a study of T-cell reconstitution after alpha-beta-depleted transplantation in children. TCRdb independently ran MiXCR on the PCR reads; one entry per CDR3 protein. The sample carries around 960,000 distinct CDR3 sequences, 25% to 35% recorded once. This specimen was PBMCs, mostly from graft donor cells, taken 360 days after TCRalphabeta/CD19-depleted stem cell transplant. The source is a boy in the first two years of life who had a stem cell transplant for SCID, so the T cells may come from the graft donor. The CDR3 runs from the conserved cysteine through the conserved F or W. Each record gives: V gene, D gene, clone size, J gene, CDR3 protein, CDR3 DNA. The D gene is left open where the match is weak. Some rows have no size entry. The others give once, few or many, or a class for an expanded clone.

>TRBV20-1|-|few|TRBJ1-1
CSARGGGWAEAFF
TGCAGTGCTAGAGGTGGGGGATGGGCTGAAGCTTTCTTT
>TRBV5-1|-|few|TRBJ2-7
CASSLAKTQGFSYEQYF
TGCGCCAGCAGCTTGGCAAAGACCCAAGGGTTCTCCTACGAGCAGTACTTC
>TRBV27|-|-|TRBJ1-1
CASSPWPMNTEAFF
TGTGCCAGCAGCCCATGGCCCATGAACACTGAAGCTTTCTTT
>TRBV29-1|-|few|TRBJ2-4
CSVEDPRRPGNIQYF
TGCAGCGTTGAAGATCCCAGACGGCCTGGAAACATTCAGTACTTC
>TRBV5-1|TRBD2|-|TRBJ2-3
CASSSGLAGAYTDTQYF
TGCGCCAGCAGCTCTGGACTAGCGGGGGCCTACACAGATACGCAGTATTTT
>TRBV12-3/TRBV12-4|-|-|TRBJ1-1
CASSLDPGYTEAFF
TGTGCCAGCAGTTTGGACCCCGGGTACACTGAAGCTTTCTTT
>TRBV18|TRBD2|-|TRBJ2-3
CASSPPAPSGDSTDTQYF
TGTGCCAGCTCACCACCGGCGCCTAGCGGGGACAGCACAGATACGCAGTATTTT
>TRBV12-3/TRBV12-4|-|-|TRBJ2-5
CASSSRTVQETQYF
TGTGCCAGCAGTAGTAGGACAGTCCAAGAGACCCAGTACTTC
>TRBV20-1|TRBD1|-|TRBJ2-7
CSARRQGFYSYEQYF
TGCAGTGCTAGAAGACAGGGTTTCTACTCCTACGAGCAGTACTTC
>TRBV28|TRBD2|-|TRBJ2-7
CASFSGGGTYEQYF
TGTGCCAGCTTTAGCGGGGGGGGGACCTACGAGCAGTACTTC
>TRBV20-1|-|-|TRBJ2-1
CSARVRAGLARYNEQFF
TGCAGTGCTAGAGTAAGGGCAGGGTTAGCTCGGTACAATGAGCAGTTCTTC
>TRBV4-1|TRBD1|many|TRBJ2-1
CASSQEGTGGVKFF
TGCGCCAGCAGCCAAGAAGGGACAGGGGGTGTTAAGTTCTTC
>TRBV7-6|-|-|TRBJ2-7
CASSLSRQDYEQYF
TGTGCCAGCAGCTTAAGTCGACAGGACTACGAGCAGTACTTC
>TRBV20-1|-|few|TRBJ2-6
CSAPETAGANVLTF
TGCAGTGCTCCTGAGACAGCTGGGGCCAACGTCCTGACTTTC
>TRBV4-2|-|few|TRBJ2-5
CASSAAADSSVTQYF
TGTGCCAGCAGCGCCGCCGCGGACAGTTCGGTTACCCAGTACTTC
>TRBV4-1|TRBD2|few|TRBJ2-3
CASSQVERGAPGDTQYF
TGCGCCAGCAGCCAAGTTGAGCGGGGGGCCCCTGGGGATACGCAGTATTTT
>TRBV7-3|-|-|TRBJ2-3
CASTSEGTDTQYF
TGTGCCAGCACCTCAGAGGGCACAGATACGCAGTATTTT
>TRBV20-1|-|-|TRBJ2-1
CSAREPREAGNEQFF
TGCAGTGCTAGAGAACCCCGGGAAGCCGGGAATGAGCAGTTCTTC
>TRBV6-5|-|-|TRBJ2-3
CASSSPRYF
TGTGCCAGCAGTTCCCCCCGGTATTTT
>TRBV7-9|-|few|TRBJ1-1
CASSLQGRLNTEAFF
TGTGCCAGCAGCTTACAAGGGAGATTGAACACTGAAGCTTTCTTT
>TRBV6-5|-|few|TRBJ2-7
CASRAPLGDGVNYEQYF
TGTGCCAGCAGAGCTCCGTTAGGGGACGGGGTGAACTACGAGCAGTACTTC
>TRBV6-2/TRBV6-3|TRBD1|many|TRBJ2-5
CASSPTGTKETQYF
TGTGCCAGCAGTCCGACAGGGACGAAAGAGACCCAGTACTTC
>TRBV12-3/TRBV12-4|-|once|TRBJ1-3
CASSVEDYLGNTIYF
TGTGCCAGCAGTGTCGAGGACTATCTGGGAAACACCATATATTTT
>TRBV28|TRBD2|few|TRBJ2-5
CASSLHHPGGETQYF
TGTGCCAGCAGTTTACATCACCCGGGGGGAGAGACCCAGTACTTC